This T cell receptor beta chain was documented in a study of blood T cell repertoires in COVID-19. Whole-study context: Acute and convalescent COVID-19 samples came from the United States, Italy and Spain. Sources were T cells, B-cell-depleted T cells, or PBMCs; the material itself was cDNA or gDNA.

The repertoire was sequenced with immunoSEQ multiplex PCR; TCRdb's copy has only in-frame clones and lacks some. The data show under 150,000 clones, roughly 89% seen once. Germline CDR1 reads ENHRY; CDR2 reads SYGVKD. This CDR3 has 13 residues. Trimming stripped 7 bases from V and 6 bases from J, with 16 bases between. The chain joins TRBV10-3 to TRBJ2-7, with a possible D match to TRBD1 (6 bases). The TCR was taken from a middle-aged woman with acute or convalescent COVID-19. The sequencing sample was made of peripheral blood. Written as DNA, the CDR3 is TGTGCCATCAAGGACAGCCATGTGCTCGAGCAGTACTTC. Amino acids: CAIKDSHVLEQYF.